Shown below are 17 T cell receptor beta chains from a single sample sequenced in a study of cytomegalovirus exposure and HLA in healthy donors. Measured with immunoSEQ multiplex PCR; TCRdb has only the in-frame clones, and not every one. The data contain 250,000 to 300,000 clones, around 86% of them singletons. Sequenced: PBMCs. The receptors originated from a woman aged 18-35 years in good health and CMV-seronegative.

This rearrangement joins TRBV7-2 to TRBJ1-6, with TRBD1 matching 8 bases. The J segment lost 9 bases and the V segment lost 3 bases, leaving 7 bases of the junction unmatched. The CDR3 is made up of 15 amino acids. From germline, CDR1 is SGHTA and CDR2 FQGNSA. The CDR3: CASSLGQVQSSPLHF. The CDR3 coding sequence is TGTGCCAGCAGCTTGGGACAGGTGCAGAGTTCACCCCTCCACTTT.

The genes are TRBV19 and TRBJ2-2; no reliable D call. V dropped 3 bases and J dropped 4 bases, with 9 bases sitting between them. CDR3 length: 14 amino acids. Germline V CDR1 and CDR2: LNHDA, SQIVND (reference sequence). CDR3 loop: CASSIAISTGELFF. In DNA form, the CDR3 reads TGTGCCAGTAGTATTGCGATCTCCACCGGGGAGCTGTTTTTT.

The chain links TRBV7-9 to TRBJ1-2; tentatively, D is TRBD1 (5 bases). CDR3 size: 14 residues. V was shortened by 1 base and J by 0 bases, with 6 bases between the two germline ends. Germline values: CDR1 SEHNR, CDR2 FQNEAQ (reference sequence). CDR3 sequence reads: CASSLGTPNYGYTF. The CDR3 DNA is TGTGCCAGCAGCTTAGGGACACCTAACTATGGCTACACCTTC.

The CDR3, as DNA: TGTGCCAGCAGCTTGGGCCCTATTAGGTCGACTTGGGACGAGCAGTACTTC. As protein: CASSLGPIRSTWDEQYF. The chain carries TRBV5-8 and TRBJ2-7; D is uncertain. Germline loops: CDR1 SGHTS, CDR2 YDEGEE. The V and J ends lost 0 bases and 5 bases respectively, with 21 bases between them. The CDR3 extends over 17 amino acids. The whole variable domain, filled in from reference TRBV5-8 and TRBJ2-7, reads EAGVTQSPTHLIKTRGQQATLRCSPISGHTSVYWYQQALGLGLQFLLWYDEGEERNRGNFPPRFSGRQFPNYSSELNVNALELEDSALYLCASSLGPIRSTWDEQYFGPGTRLTVT.

This rearrangement joins TRBV28 to TRBJ2-7; 10 bases are a match to TRBD2. The CDR3 runs to 16 residues. V trimming: 5 bases; J trimming: 1 base; junction bases outside the gene matches: 8. Germline V CDR1 and CDR2: MDHEN, SYDVKM. Here the CDR3 DNA reads TGTGCCAGCAGTCTCGCCGGGACTAGCGCTTCCTACGAGCAGTACTTC. Its translation is CASSLAGTSASYEQYF.

This clone was counted once. The rearrangement uses TRBV11-3 and TRBJ2-7; 8 bases line up with TRBD2. The CDR3 covers 16 residues. Looked up from germline, CDR1 is SGHNT and CDR2 is YENEEA. The junction had 9 bases not matched to a gene; V was cut back by 0 bases and J by 5 bases. CDR3 sequence reads: CASSLEGKREFDEQYF. CDR3 bases: TGTGCCAGCAGCTTAGAGGGAAAGCGGGAGTTCGACGAGCAGTACTTC.

The chain combines TRBV25-1 with TRBJ2-7, with 15 bases matching TRBD2. CDR3 size: 16 residues. V gave up 0 bases and J gave up 7 bases; unmatched junction bases: 4. Germline V lookup: CDR1 MGHDK, CDR2 SYGVNS. The CDR3 loop reads CASSEYRTSGRVEQYF. DNA of the CDR3: TGTGCCAGCAGTGAATATAGGACTAGCGGGAGGGTGGAGCAGTACTTC.

The DNA of the CDR3 is TGTGCCACCAGCGACAGGTCGAACACTGAAGCTTTCTTT. Its translation: CATSDRSNTEAFF. The chain joins TRBV15 to TRBJ1-1; D might be TRBD1 (6 bases). CDR3 size: 13 residues. Trimming left V 5 bases short and J 1 base short, with 8 bases between. Germline-derived CDR1 and CDR2 are LNHNV and YYDKDF (reference sequence).

The chain links TRBV2 to TRBJ1-1; 7 bases match TRBD1. CDR3 length: 14 residues. CDR1 SNHLY and CDR2 FYNNEI come from the germline V gene. V trimming: 1 base; J trimming: 5 bases; junction bases outside the gene matches: 4. Written as DNA, the CDR3 is TGTGCCAGCAGTGAAGTGGAGGGGGCGACTGAAGCTTTCTTT. Its translation is CASSEVEGATEAFF.

This clone showed up just once. The CDR3 coding sequence is TGTGCCAGCAGCTTAGCTTCTCTGGGGCGGGGGGTGCATACGCAGTATTTT. This encodes CASSLASLGRGVHTQYF. This chain uses TRBV11-2 with TRBJ2-3, with TRBD2 matching 8 bases. CDR3 length: 17 amino acids. The V gene's germline CDR1 is SGHAT and CDR2 FQNNGV. V gave up 1 base and J gave up 7 bases; unmatched junction bases: 13.

This rearrangement joins TRBV7-3 to TRBJ2-2; D unclear. Germline loops: CDR1 SGHTA, CDR2 FQGTGA. The V and J ends lost 7 bases and 2 bases respectively, with 11 bases between them. The CDR3 has 14 amino acids. CDR3 nucleotides: TGTGCCAGCATGCAGGTCGTCAACACCGGGGAGCTGTTTTTT. Its translation is CASMQVVNTGELFF. Looking up the rest from reference TRBV7-3 and TRBJ2-2 gives the full variable domain: GAGVSQTPSNKVTEKGKYVELRCDPISGHTALYWYRQSLGQGPEFLIYFQGTGAADDSGLPNDRFFAVRPEGSVSTLKIQRTERGDSAVYLCASMQVVNTGELFFGEGSRLTVL.

This chain connects TRBV10-2 to TRBJ2-3; TRBD2 matches at 13 bases. The length of the CDR3 is 19 residues. With 4 bases clipped from V and 0 bases from J, the junction kept 10 bases outside the gene matches. Germline lookup yields CDR1 WSHSY and CDR2 SAAADI. The CDR3 nucleotides read TGCGCCAGCAGTGTGACTAGCGGGGGGCCTCTACCTAGCACAGATACGCAGTATTTT. Its translation is CASSVTSGGPLPSTDTQYF.

The chain employs TRBV11-2 and TRBJ2-5; 9 nucleotides match TRBD1. V lost 4 bases, J lost 1 base, and 1 base stayed unmatched. The CDR3 sequence is 14 residues long. Germline V gives CDR1 SGHAT, CDR2 FQNNGV. The chain's CDR3 is CASSSQGAQETQYF. The DNA of the CDR3 is TGTGCCAGCAGCTCACAGGGGGCCCAAGAGACCCAGTACTTC. Full variable domain (rest looked up from reference TRBV11-2 and TRBJ2-5): EAGVAQSPRYKIIEKRQSVAFWCNPISGHATLYWYQQILGQGPKLLIQFQNNGVVDDSQLPKDRFSAERLKGVDSTLKIQPAKLEDSAVYLCASSSQGAQETQYFGPGTRLLVL.

This sequence joins TRBV7-9 and TRBJ2-1, with 10 bases fitting TRBD2. There are 19 residues in the CDR3. Losses at the gene ends were 2 bases for V and 0 bases for J; bases not matched to a gene: 10. Germline-derived CDR1 and CDR2 are SEHNR and FQNEAQ (reference sequence). The CDR3 region has the DNA TGTGCCAGCAGCTTAATGGGTAGCGGGAGGTTGAGCTCCTACAATGAGCAGTTCTTC. Amino acid sequence: CASSLMGSGRLSSYNEQFF.

This clone has just a few counts. This chain uses TRBV6-4 with TRBJ2-1; 12 bases are a match to TRBD2. J was trimmed by 4 bases and V by 3 bases; bases with no gene match: 1. In germline, CDR1 is MRHNA, CDR2 SNTAGT. This CDR3 spans 15 amino acids. CDR3 sequence reads: CASSETSGGYNEQFF. The CDR3 DNA reads as TGTGCCAGCAGTGAGACTAGCGGGGGTTACAATGAGCAGTTCTTC.

This clone turned up a few times. This chain uses TRBV6-5 with TRBJ1-2; perhaps TRBD1 as D (5 bases). V was shortened by 2 bases and J by 4 bases, with 14 bases between the two germline ends. The germline CDR1 and CDR2 sequences are MNHEY and SVGAGI. There are 15 residues in the CDR3. CDR3: CASSYHGRASYGYTF. The CDR3 nucleotides read TGTGCCAGCAGTTACCATGGCAGGGCCTCCTATGGCTACACCTTC.

V and J are TRBV30 and TRBJ2-7; 7 bases are shared with TRBD2. Per germline, CDR1 GTSNPN and CDR2 SVGIG (reference sequence). This CDR3 comprises 14 residues. Trimming at V came to 4 bases and at J to 6 bases, leaving 12 bases not matched to a gene. Here the CDR3 reads CAWNHGGEGSEQYF. The DNA for the CDR3 is TGTGCCTGGAACCACGGAGGGGAGGGTTCCGAGCAGTACTTC.